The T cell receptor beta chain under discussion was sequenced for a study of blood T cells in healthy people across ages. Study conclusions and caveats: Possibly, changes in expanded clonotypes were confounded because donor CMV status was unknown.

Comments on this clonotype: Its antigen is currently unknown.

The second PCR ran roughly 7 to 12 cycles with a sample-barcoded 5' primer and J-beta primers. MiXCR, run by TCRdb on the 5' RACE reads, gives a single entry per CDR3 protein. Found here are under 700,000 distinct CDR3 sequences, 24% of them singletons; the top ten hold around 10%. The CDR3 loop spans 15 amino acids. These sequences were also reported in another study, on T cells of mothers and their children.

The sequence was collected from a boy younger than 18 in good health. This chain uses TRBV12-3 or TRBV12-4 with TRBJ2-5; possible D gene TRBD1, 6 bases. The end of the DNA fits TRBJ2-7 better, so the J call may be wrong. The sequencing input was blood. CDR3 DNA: TGTGCCAGCAGTTTAGGAACCACAGGGTCCTACGAGCAGTACTTC. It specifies CASSLGTTGSYEQYF.